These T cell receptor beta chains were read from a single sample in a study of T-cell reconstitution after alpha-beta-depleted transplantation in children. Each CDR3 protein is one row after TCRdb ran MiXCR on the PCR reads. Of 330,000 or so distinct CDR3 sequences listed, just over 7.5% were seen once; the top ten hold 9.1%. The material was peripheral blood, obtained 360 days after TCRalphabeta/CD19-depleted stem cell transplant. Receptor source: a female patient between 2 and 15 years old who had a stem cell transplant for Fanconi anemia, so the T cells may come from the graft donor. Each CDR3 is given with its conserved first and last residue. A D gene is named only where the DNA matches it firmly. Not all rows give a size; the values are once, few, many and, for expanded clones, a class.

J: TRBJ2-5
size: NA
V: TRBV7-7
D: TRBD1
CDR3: CASSLAAYRGTQYF
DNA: TGTGCCAGCAGCTTAGCGGCCTACAGGGGGACCCAGTACTTC

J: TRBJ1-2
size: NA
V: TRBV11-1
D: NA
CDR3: CAFCAYGQFYGYTF
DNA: TGTGCCTTCTGCGCATACGGACAGTTCTATGGCTACACCTTC

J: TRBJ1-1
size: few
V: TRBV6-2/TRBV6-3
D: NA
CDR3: CASSPLVLLSTEAFF
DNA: TGTGCCAGCAGTCCCCTAGTCCTTCTCTCCACTGAAGCTTTCTTT

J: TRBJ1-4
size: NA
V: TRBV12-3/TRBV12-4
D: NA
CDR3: CASSLREKLFF
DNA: TGTGCCAGCAGTTTACGTGAAAAACTGTTTTTT

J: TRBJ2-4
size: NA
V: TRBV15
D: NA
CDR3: CATSRDSPGLQNIQYF
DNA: TGTGCCACCAGCAGAGATAGTCCGGGTCTTCAAAACATTCAGTACTTC

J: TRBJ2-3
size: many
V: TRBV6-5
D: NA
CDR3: CASKGGVVSADTQYF
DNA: TGTGCCAGCAAGGGCGGTGTGGTTAGTGCAGATACGCAGTATTTT

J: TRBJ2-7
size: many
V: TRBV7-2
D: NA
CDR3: CASSLGRQVYEQYF
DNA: TGTGCCAGCAGCTTAGGTCGGCAGGTTTACGAGCAGTACTTC

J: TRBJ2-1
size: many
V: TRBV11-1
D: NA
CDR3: CASSLAFTEQFF
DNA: TGTGCCAGCAGCTTAGCGTTTACTGAGCAGTTCTTC

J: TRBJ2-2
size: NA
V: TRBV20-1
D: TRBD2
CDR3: CSAPRGAGMTGELFF
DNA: TGCAGTGCTCCGCGGGGAGCGGGGATGACCGGGGAGCTGTTTTTT

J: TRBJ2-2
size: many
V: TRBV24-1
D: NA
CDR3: CATSDLLGSGELFF
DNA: TGTGCCACCAGTGATTTGTTAGGTTCCGGGGAGCTGTTTTTT

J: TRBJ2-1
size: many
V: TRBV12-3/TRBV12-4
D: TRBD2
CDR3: CASSLAASGGAGYNEQFF
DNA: TGTGCCAGCAGTTTAGCGGCGAGCGGGGGGGCCGGGTACAATGAGCAGTTCTTC

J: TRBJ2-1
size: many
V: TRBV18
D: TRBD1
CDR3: CASSPRDRISYNEQFF
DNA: TGTGCCAGCTCACCACGGGACAGGATCTCCTACAATGAGCAGTTCTTC

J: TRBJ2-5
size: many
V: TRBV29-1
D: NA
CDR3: CSVGIQETQYF
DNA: TGCAGCGTAGGGATCCAAGAGACCCAGTACTTC

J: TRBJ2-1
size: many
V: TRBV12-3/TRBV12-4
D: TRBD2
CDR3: CASSLGGGAGNEQFF
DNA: TGTGCCAGCAGTTTAGGCGGGGGGGCCGGGAATGAGCAGTTCTTC

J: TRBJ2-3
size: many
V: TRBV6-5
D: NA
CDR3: CATQLTDTQYF
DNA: TGTGCCACACAACTCACAGATACGCAGTATTTT

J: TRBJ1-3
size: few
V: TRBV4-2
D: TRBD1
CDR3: CASSQGPGQAGGNTIYF
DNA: TGTGCCAGCAGCCAAGGTCCGGGACAGGCTGGTGGAAACACCATATATTTT